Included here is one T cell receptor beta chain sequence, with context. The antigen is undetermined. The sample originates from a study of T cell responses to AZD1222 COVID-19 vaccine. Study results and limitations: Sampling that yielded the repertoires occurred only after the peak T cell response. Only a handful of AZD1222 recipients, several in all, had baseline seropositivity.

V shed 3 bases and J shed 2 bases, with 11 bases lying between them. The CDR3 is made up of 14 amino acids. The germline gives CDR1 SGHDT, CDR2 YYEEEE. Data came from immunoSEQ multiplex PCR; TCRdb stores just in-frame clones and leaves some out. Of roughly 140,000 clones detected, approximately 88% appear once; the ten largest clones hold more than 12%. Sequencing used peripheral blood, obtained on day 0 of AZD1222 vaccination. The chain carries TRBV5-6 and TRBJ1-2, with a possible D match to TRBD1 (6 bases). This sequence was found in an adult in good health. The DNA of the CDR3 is TGTGCCAGCAGCTCTGGGGGCAGGAACTATGGCTACACCTTC. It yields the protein CASSSGGRNYGYTF. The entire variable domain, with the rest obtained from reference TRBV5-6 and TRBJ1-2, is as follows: DAGVTQSPTHLIKTRGQQVTLRCSPKSGHDTVSWYQQALGQGPQFIFQYYEEEERQRGNFPDRFSGHQFPNYSSELNVNALLLGDSALYLCASSSGGRNYGYTFGSGTRLTVV.